These 28 T cell receptor beta chains originate from one sample sequenced in a study of blood T cell repertoires in COVID-19. Measured with immunoSEQ multiplex PCR; TCRdb has only the in-frame clones, and not every one. The sample gives 40,000 to 60,000 clones, about four fifths of which show up once; 1.6% is in the top ten. Material: peripheral blood. These receptors all stem from a man aged 50 to 59 with acute or convalescent COVID-19.

Here the CDR3 reads CASSRMGQGSYNEQFF. DNA for the CDR3: TGCGCCAGCAGCCGTATGGGACAGGGCTCCTACAATGAGCAGTTCTTC. The V and J genes are TRBV5-1 and TRBJ2-1; TRBD1 agrees at 9 bases. Germline loops: CDR1 SGHRS, CDR2 YFSETQ. CDR3 size: 16 residues. J gave up 0 bases and V 4 bases, and 5 bases lay outside the gene matches.

This clone came up once. The chain recombines TRBV7-9 with TRBJ1-2, with unresolved D. The CDR3 extends over 11 amino acids. Germline loops: CDR1 SEHNR, CDR2 FQNEAQ (reference sequence). The ends were cut back, 4 bases at V and 5 bases at J, with 5 bases in the middle. The CDR3 loop is CASSSGYGYTF. The CDR3 nucleotides read TGTGCCAGCAGCTCCGGTTATGGCTACACCTTC.

V gene TRBV28 combines with J gene TRBJ1-4; 7 nucleotides match TRBD1. CDR1 is MDHEN, CDR2 SYDVKM, per germline. The CDR3 runs 16 residues. The junction had 13 bases not matched to a gene; V was cut back by 2 bases and J by 10 bases. The CDR3 nucleotides read TGTGCCAGCAGTTTAAAGGGGGCGGCGGGGAGGCGAAAACTGTTTTTT. This encodes CASSLKGAAGRRKLFF.

This chain uses TRBV28 with TRBJ1-3, with a tentative D call TRBD1 (6 bases). Germline V gene sequence: CDR1 MDHEN, CDR2 SYDVKM. CDR3 length equals 16 residues. V shed 8 bases and J shed 0 bases, with 17 bases lying between them. The chain's CDR3 is CASVSGYRDSGNTIYF. CDR3 coding DNA: TGTGCCAGCGTGTCGGGTTACAGGGACTCTGGAAACACCATATATTTT. Full variable domain (remainder filled in from reference TRBV28 and TRBJ1-3): DVKVTQSSRYLVKRTGEKVFLECVQDMDHENMFWYRQDPGLGLRLIYFSYDVKMKEKGDIPEGYSVSREKKERFSLILESASTNQTSMYLCASVSGYRDSGNTIYFGEGSWLTVV.

The chain joins TRBV30 to TRBJ1-2, with D possibly being TRBD1 (5 bases). Germline CDR1 and CDR2: GTSNPN and SVGIG (reference sequence). The ends were cut back, 0 bases at V and 3 bases at J, with 8 bases in the middle. The CDR3 runs 13 residues. In nucleotides, the CDR3 is TGTGCCTGGAGTGTATGGGGGGACTATGGCTACACCTTC. It translates to CAWSVWGDYGYTF. The whole variable domain, filled in from reference TRBV30 and TRBJ1-2, reads SQTIHQWPATLVQPVGSPLSLECTVEGTSNPNLYWYRQAAGRGLQLLFYSVGIGQISSEVPQNLSASRPQDRQFILSSKKLLLSDSGFYLCAWSVWGDYGYTFGSGTRLTVV.

The chain links TRBV6-2 or TRBV6-3 to TRBJ2-7; 14 nucleotides align to TRBD2. The CDR3 consists of 16 residues. J was trimmed by 7 bases and V by 0 bases; bases with no gene match: 5. The germline V gene encodes CDR1 MNHEY and CDR2 SVGEGT. The CDR3: CASSYSGLAGVKEQYF. Here the CDR3 DNA reads TGTGCCAGCAGTTACTCGGGACTAGCGGGAGTAAAAGAGCAGTACTTC.

This chain links TRBV28 with TRBJ2-1, with D perhaps matching TRBD2 (5 bases). The germline V gene encodes CDR1 MDHEN and CDR2 SYDVKM. V lost 10 bases and J lost 6, with 19 bases in between. The CDR3 is 14 amino acids. The CDR3 DNA sequence: TGTGCCATAACGCAGCGGAGCGCCCGCAATGAGCAGTTCTTC. Translated: CAITQRSARNEQFF. The variable domain in full, with the rest retrieved from reference TRBV28 and TRBJ2-1, is DVKVTQSSRYLVKRTGEKVFLECVQDMDHENMFWYRQDPGLGLRLIYFSYDVKMKEKGDIPEGYSVSREKKERFSLILESASTNQTSMYLCAITQRSARNEQFFGPGTRLTVL.

The J gene is TRBJ2-5, the V gene TRBV11-2, with 9 nucleotides matching TRBD2. The germline CDR1 and CDR2 sequences are SGHAT and FQNNGV. V was clipped by 4 bases and J by 5 bases; unmatched bases: 11. CDR3 length: 16 residues. CDR3 bases: TGTGCCAGCAGCTCCATGCGGCGGGGGGGTCGGGAGACCCAGTACTTC. It codes for CASSSMRRGGRETQYF. Based on the CDR3 plus reference TRBV11-2 and TRBJ2-5, the full variable domain is EAGVAQSPRYKIIEKRQSVAFWCNPISGHATLYWYQQILGQGPKLLIQFQNNGVVDDSQLPKDRFSAERLKGVDSTLKIQPAKLEDSAVYLCASSSMRRGGRETQYFGPGTRLLVL.

This clone appeared a single time. This chain uses TRBV6-2 or TRBV6-3 with TRBJ2-7; 10 bases are a match to TRBD1. Germline lookup yields CDR1 MNHEY and CDR2 SVGEGT. This CDR3 contains 14 residues. Trimming removed 6 bases from V and 7 bases from J; junction bases left unmatched: 9. CDR3 sequence: CASSPGQGVGEQYF. For the CDR3, the DNA is TGTGCCAGCAGCCCCGGACAGGGGGTGGGTGAGCAGTACTTC.

The chain couples TRBV25-1 to TRBJ1-2; D may be TRBD1 (6 bases). With 8 bases removed from V and 5 bases from J, the gap between germline ends came to 15 bases. CDR1 is MGHDK, CDR2 SYGVNS, per germline. This CDR3 has 13 amino acids. The CDR3: CASSHRTAYGYTF. The DNA for the CDR3 is TGTGCCAGCTCACATCGGACAGCTTATGGCTACACCTTC.

This clone has just one count. The V call is TRBV7-9, the J call TRBJ1-2; D remains unclear. Germline V gene sequence: CDR1 SEHNR, CDR2 FQNEAQ (reference sequence). This CDR3 is 14 amino acids long. Deletions cut 2 bases from V and 6 bases from J, with 13 bases between. The CDR3 nucleotides are TGTGCCAGCAGCTTAATGGAGGTTGGGAATGGCTACACCTTC. Protein sequence: CASSLMEVGNGYTF.

This chain connects TRBV28 to TRBJ2-5, with 11 bases fitting TRBD1. CDR1 MDHEN and CDR2 SYDVKM come from the germline V gene. V dropped 3 bases and J dropped 9; count of bases not matched to a gene: 12. The CDR3 covers 16 residues. CDR3 coding DNA: TGTGCCAGCAGTTTCCCGTGGGACAGGGGGGGTAGGTCCCAGTACTTC. Translation: CASSFPWDRGGRSQYF.

J is TRBJ1-5 and V is TRBV28; 10 nucleotides align to TRBD1. After removal of 4 bases from V and 5 bases from J, the junction contained 5 bases not matched to a gene. The CDR3 totals 15 residues. CDR1 and CDR2 from the germline V gene are MDHEN and SYDVKM. The CDR3 coding sequence is TGTGCCAGCAGTTCCCCAGGGACAGGGGATCAGCCCCAGCATTTT. Translated: CASSSPGTGDQPQHF.

The chain employs TRBV6-2 or TRBV6-3 and TRBJ2-3; 9 bases align to TRBD2. The CDR3 extends over 14 amino acids. V lost 6 bases, J lost 5 bases, and 6 bases stayed unmatched. Germline-derived CDR1 and CDR2 are MNHEY and SVGEGT. CDR3 protein: CASSLGTSLDTQYF. In nucleotides, the CDR3 is TGTGCCAGCAGCCTCGGGACTAGCTTAGATACGCAGTATTTT.

The chain recombines TRBV12-3 or TRBV12-4 with TRBJ1-2; D is uncertain. V was shortened by 5 bases and J by 4 bases, with 11 bases between the two germline ends. CDR3 length: 13 amino acids. CDR3 DNA sequence: TGTGCCAGCAGTGAGGGTCTTTCCTATGGCTACACCTTC. Its translation: CASSEGLSYGYTF.

This chain joins TRBV5-6 and TRBJ2-2; maybe TRBD2 (6 bases). Trimming took off 0 bases at V and 0 bases at J, with 15 bases between the two ends. Germline V gene sequence: CDR1 SGHDT, CDR2 YYEEEE. The CDR3 consists of 18 residues. The CDR3, as DNA: TGTGCCAGCAGCTTGGCCTATAAGACTAGATCGAACACCGGGGAGCTGTTTTTT. Its translation is CASSLAYKTRSNTGELFF.

The rearrangement joins TRBV7-2 to TRBJ2-3; 8 bases are shared with TRBD2. This CDR3 comprises 15 residues. Germline-derived CDR1 and CDR2 are SGHTA and FQGNSA. The V segment lost 2 bases and the J segment 3 bases; nucleotides outside the gene matches: 4. CDR3 coding DNA: TGTGCCAGCAGCTTAACGGGAGGGGAAACAGATACGCAGTATTTT. Encoded protein: CASSLTGGETDTQYF.

This clone was observed a few times. The rearrangement joins TRBV4-1 to TRBJ1-2; 10 positions agree with TRBD1. J lost 2 bases, V lost 3 bases, and 6 bases had no gene match. Germline-derived CDR1 and CDR2 are MGHRA and YSYEKL. This CDR3 region has 16 residues. CDR3 sequence: CASSHPLDRGNYGYTF. The CDR3 DNA is TGCGCCAGCAGCCATCCCCTGGACAGGGGGAACTATGGCTACACCTTC.

The genes are TRBV4-1 and TRBJ2-1; 8 bases align to TRBD2. The germline CDR1 and CDR2 sequences are MGHRA and YSYEKL. This CDR3 spans 14 amino acids. The J segment lost 6 bases and the V segment lost 8 bases, leaving 9 bases of the junction unmatched. CDR3 amino acids: CASAEEREFNEQFF. For the CDR3, the DNA is TGCGCCAGCGCGGAGGAGCGGGAGTTCAATGAGCAGTTCTTC.

The chain joins TRBV3-1 (or the pseudogene TRBV3-2) to TRBJ2-1; D is perhaps TRBD1 (6 bases). V lost 5 bases, J lost 7 bases, and 18 bases lay in between. Germline CDR1 LGHDT, CDR2 YNNKEL (reference sequence). The CDR3 covers 15 residues. CDR3 DNA: TGTGCCAGCAGCTTATTCTACAGGGCCGGGAATGAGCAGTTCTTC. Its translation: CASSLFYRAGNEQFF.

The chain has TRBV10-1 and TRBJ2-1; a weak D match, TRBD2 (5 bases). The CDR3 contains 17 residues. V dropped 0 bases and J dropped 5 bases, with 17 bases sitting between them. Germline lookup yields CDR1 WNHNN and CDR2 SYGVQD (reference sequence). The CDR3 sequence is CASSESGMSGSNNEQFF. CDR3 DNA sequence: TGCGCCAGCAGTGAGTCTGGAATGAGCGGATCCAACAATGAGCAGTTCTTC.

The CDR3 coding sequence is TGTGCCAGCAGCTTAGTTCCCAGGGGGTATGCCCCCTATGGCTACACCTTC. Translating it yields CASSLVPRGYAPYGYTF. The rearrangement joins TRBV11-2 to TRBJ1-2; 7 bases agree with TRBD1. Germline assignment: CDR1 SGHAT and CDR2 FQNNGV. V was clipped by 1 base and J by 4 bases; unmatched bases: 12. This CDR3 has 17 residues.

V is TRBV7-2 and J is TRBJ2-3; D remains ambiguous. This CDR3 has 15 residues. Germline assignment: CDR1 SGHTA and CDR2 FQGNSA. V was trimmed by 4 bases and J by 2 bases, leaving 13 bases between them. CDR3 amino acids: CASSSRSGLTDTQYF. CDR3 in DNA: TGTGCCAGCAGCTCCCGATCGGGTCTCACAGATACGCAGTATTTT.

V gene TRBV19 combines with J gene TRBJ2-2; D is perhaps TRBD1 (5 bases). Trimming removed 3 bases from V and 6 bases from J, with 20 bases in between. Germline loops: CDR1 LNHDA, CDR2 SQIVND (reference sequence). The CDR3 runs 17 residues. CDR3 bases: TGTGCCAGTAGTATGGTCCCTCCAGGGATCAGGTCCGGGGAGCTGTTTTTT. Amino acid sequence: CASSMVPPGIRSGELFF.

The J gene is TRBJ2-7, the V gene TRBV5-6; 7 positions match TRBD2. V lost 1 base and J lost 6; bases outside the gene matches: 10. The germline V gene has CDR1 SGHDT and CDR2 YYEEEE. This CDR3 comprises 15 residues. This CDR3 reads CASSLSPLASSEQYF. CDR3 nucleotides: TGTGCCAGCAGCTTGAGTCCACTAGCGTCGAGCGAGCAGTACTTC.

The chain joins TRBV12-3 or TRBV12-4 to TRBJ1-2; D is uncertain. Trimming cost V 1 base and J 8 bases, with 11 bases left between them. The CDR3 is 13 residues long. Here the CDR3 DNA reads TGTGCCAGCAGTTTAGGAGGGAGCGGAGGCTACACCTTC. Translation: CASSLGGSGGYTF.

The V call is TRBV4-1, the J call TRBJ2-1; 9 bases agree with TRBD2. CDR1 MGHRA and CDR2 YSYEKL come from the germline V gene. The CDR3 contains 18 residues. Unmatched junction bases numbered 7, after V lost 1 base and J lost 0 bases. The CDR3, as DNA: TGCGCCAGCAGCCAAGTCTTGACTAGCGGTTACTCCTACAATGAGCAGTTCTTC. This translates into CASSQVLTSGYSYNEQFF.

This clone was seen only once. The chain joins TRBV6-5 to TRBJ1-2, with TRBD1 matching 7 bases. V lost 10 bases, J lost 4 bases, and 9 bases stayed unmatched. Germline V CDR1 and CDR2: MNHEY, SVGAGI. The CDR3 loop spans 13 amino acids. In DNA, the CDR3 is TGTGCCACCGTGACAGGGCTCCCCTATGGCTACACCTTC. Amino acids: CATVTGLPYGYTF.